This TCR beta chain was captured in a study of T cell responses to AZD1222 COVID-19 vaccine. Broader study findings: Samples come after the peak T cell response, not at day 14. The donor group comprised mostly white British people and more females; the analysis possibly underestimated clonal diversity. Rises in breadth and depth of Spike-specific TCRs came after two AZD1222 doses.

A word on this clone: What it binds is not known. This sample includes further DNA sequences coding for the same CDR3.

Trimming stripped 1 base from V and 3 bases from J, with 7 bases between. The CDR3 contains 13 residues. The germline CDR1 and CDR2 sequences are LGHDT and YNNKEL (reference sequence). TCRdb keeps only in-frame clones here, not all; method: immunoSEQ multiplex PCR. This repertoire shows over 100,000 clones, 90% found once; its top ten account for less than 8.5%. J is TRBJ2-7 and V is TRBV3-1 (or the pseudogene TRBV3-2); tentative D call: TRBD1 (5 bases). Here the sequenced sample was peripheral blood, taken on day 0 of AZD1222 vaccination. The clonotype comes from an adult in good health. The CDR3 sequence is CASSQGQGYEQYF. The DNA for the CDR3 is TGTGCCAGCAGCCAAGGGCAGGGCTACGAGCAGTACTTC.